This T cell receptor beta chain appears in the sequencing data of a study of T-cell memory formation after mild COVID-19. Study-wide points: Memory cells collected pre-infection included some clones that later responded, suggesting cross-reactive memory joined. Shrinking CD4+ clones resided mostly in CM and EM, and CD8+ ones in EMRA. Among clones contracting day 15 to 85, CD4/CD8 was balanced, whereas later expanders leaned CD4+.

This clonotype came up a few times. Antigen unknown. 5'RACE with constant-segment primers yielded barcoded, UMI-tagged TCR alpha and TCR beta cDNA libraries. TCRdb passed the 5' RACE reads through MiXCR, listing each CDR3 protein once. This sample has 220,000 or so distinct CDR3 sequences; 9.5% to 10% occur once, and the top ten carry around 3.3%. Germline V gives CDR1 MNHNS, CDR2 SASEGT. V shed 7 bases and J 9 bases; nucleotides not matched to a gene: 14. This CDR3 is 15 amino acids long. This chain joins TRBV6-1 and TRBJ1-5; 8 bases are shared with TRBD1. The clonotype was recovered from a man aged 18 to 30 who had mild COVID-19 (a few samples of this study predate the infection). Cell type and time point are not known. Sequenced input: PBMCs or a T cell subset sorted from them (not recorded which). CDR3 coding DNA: TGTGCCAGCAACCAGGGGGGGACAGGCCCGAGGCCCCAGCATTTT. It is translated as CASNQGGTGPRPQHF.